The 29 T cell receptor beta chains in this list originate from one sample, sequenced in a study of blood T cell repertoires in COVID-19. Sequencing used immunoSEQ multiplex PCR; TCRdb keeps in-frame clones, though not all of them. The sample yields 250,000 to 300,000 clones, around 90% seen once. The specimen was PBMCs or T cells enriched from blood (not recorded which). The receptors come from a human donor in a cohort exposed to, infected with or recovered from COVID-19 (not recorded which). The donor label of this sample is uncertain.

V is TRBV24-1 and J is TRBJ2-5, with D perhaps matching TRBD2 (5 bases). CDR1 KGHDR and CDR2 SFDVKD come from the germline V gene. V gave up 3 bases and J gave up 1 base, with 11 bases separating them. The CDR3 spans 15 residues. CDR3 residues: CATSDVGLLQETQYF. DNA for the CDR3: TGTGCCACCAGTGATGTCGGACTCCTCCAAGAGACCCAGTACTTC.

The gene calls are TRBV2 and TRBJ2-7, with 9 bases lining up with TRBD1. The trim removed 2 bases at V and 5 bases at J, leaving 1 base unmatched. The germline CDR1 and CDR2 sequences are SNHLY and FYNNEI. The CDR3 is 13 amino acids. CDR3 protein: CASSETGGHEQYF. The CDR3, as DNA: TGTGCCAGCAGTGAAACAGGGGGCCACGAGCAGTACTTC.

The rearrangement uses TRBV6-5 and TRBJ1-1; no definite D call. The V end lost 6 bases, the J end lost 0 bases, and 11 bases lay between the germline ends. Germline V CDR1 and CDR2: MNHEY, SVGAGI. The CDR3 runs to 14 residues. CDR3 residues: CASRFEVMNTEAFF. The DNA for the CDR3 is TGTGCCAGCAGGTTCGAGGTAATGAACACTGAAGCTTTCTTT.

The rearrangement links TRBV11-2 to TRBJ2-3, with 11 bases that match TRBD2. Trimming cost V 4 bases and J 2 bases; bases outside gene matches: 11. Germline CDR1 SGHAT, CDR2 FQNNGV. The CDR3 is 18 amino acids. CDR3 nucleotide sequence: TGTGCCAGCAGCTCCCGCGGGGAGACTAGCGGGGTCACAGATACGCAGTATTTT. This encodes CASSSRGETSGVTDTQYF. The whole variable domain, filled in from reference TRBV11-2 and TRBJ2-3, reads EAGVAQSPRYKIIEKRQSVAFWCNPISGHATLYWYQQILGQGPKLLIQFQNNGVVDDSQLPKDRFSAERLKGVDSTLKIQPAKLEDSAVYLCASSSRGETSGVTDTQYFGPGTRLTVL.

J is TRBJ2-3 and V is TRBV30, with TRBD2 identical over 7 bases. With V trimmed by 5 bases and J by 3 bases, 8 bases remained unmatched. Germline V lookup: CDR1 GTSNPN, CDR2 SVGIG (reference sequence). CDR3 size: 14 residues. DNA of the CDR3: TGTGCCTGGCAAATGGCGGGGGAGACAGATACGCAGTATTTT. Translated: CAWQMAGETDTQYF.

In this sample, this clone turned up a few times. The V gene is TRBV25-1, the J gene TRBJ2-3, with D maybe TRBD1 (6 bases). Germline CDR1 MGHDK, CDR2 SYGVNS. This CDR3 is built from 16 residues. The ends were cut back, 0 bases at V and 1 base at J, with 11 bases in the middle. For the CDR3, the DNA is TGTGCCAGCAGTGAATATCTGGCAGGGGGCACAGATACGCAGTATTTT. It translates to CASSEYLAGGTDTQYF.

This chain links TRBV2 with TRBJ2-1; a weak D match, TRBD2 (7 bases). Trimming removed 3 bases from V and 0 bases from J, with 15 bases in between. The CDR3 extends over 17 amino acids. Germline loops: CDR1 SNHLY, CDR2 FYNNEI. CDR3 protein: CASSDSRRGRSYNEQFF. The CDR3, as DNA: TGTGCCAGCAGTGATTCCCGGCGGGGGCGCTCCTACAATGAGCAGTTCTTC.

The genes are TRBV5-1 and TRBJ2-3; tentative D call: TRBD1 (6 bases). The germline V gene encodes CDR1 SGHRS and CDR2 YFSETQ. The CDR3 is made up of 14 amino acids. V was cut by 0 bases and J by 4 bases, with 9 bases left in between. The CDR3 is CASSLVGAADTQYF. The CDR3 region has the DNA TGCGCCAGCAGCTTGGTGGGGGCGGCAGATACGCAGTATTTT.

The rearrangement joins TRBV3-1 (or the pseudogene TRBV3-2) to TRBJ2-7, with D perhaps TRBD1 (7 bases). CDR1 LGHDT and CDR2 YNNKEL come from the germline V gene (reference sequence). The CDR3 is 14 residues long. V dropped 4 bases and J dropped 7 bases, with 17 bases sitting between them. The CDR3, as DNA: TGTGCCAGCAGCCCGAGGGGGCCCGGGGGTGAGCAGTACTTC. Translated, it gives CASSPRGPGGEQYF.

This clone is a singleton in its sample. The chain couples TRBV19 to TRBJ2-2, with D maybe TRBD1 (6 bases). Per germline, CDR1 LNHDA and CDR2 SQIVND (reference sequence). The CDR3 is made up of 13 amino acids. Trimming removed 7 bases from V and 6 bases from J, with 12 bases in between. The CDR3 nucleotides read TGTGCCAGTACAAACAGGGTTTCCGGGGAGCTGTTTTTT. Translation: CASTNRVSGELFF.

This clone showed up just a few times. The J gene is TRBJ1-2, the V gene TRBV30, with D possibly matching TRBD1 (6 bases). This CDR3 comprises 13 residues. Trimming removed 3 bases from V and 8 bases from J, with 16 bases in between. Per the germline V gene, CDR1 is GTSNPN and CDR2 is SVGIG (reference sequence). CDR3: CAWSRGWDIGYTF. CDR3 nucleotide sequence: TGTGCCTGGAGCCGGGGCTGGGACATCGGCTACACCTTC.

The chain is built from TRBV4-1 and TRBJ1-2; 7 bases match TRBD1. V dropped 4 bases and J dropped 5; count of bases not matched to a gene: 7. The germline V gene has CDR1 MGHRA and CDR2 YSYEKL. The CDR3 consists of 14 residues. The chain's CDR3 is CASSPGTGEYGYTF. In nucleotides, the CDR3 is TGCGCCAGCAGCCCCGGCACAGGGGAGTATGGCTACACCTTC.

V is TRBV12-5 and J is TRBJ2-7; D gene ambiguous. Trimming took 3 bases from V and 0 from J, leaving 6 bases between them. The CDR3 length is 13 residues. Germline V gene lookup returns CDR1 LGHNT and CDR2 FRNRAP. The chain's CDR3 is CASGFWASYEQYF. CDR3 in DNA: TGTGCTAGTGGTTTCTGGGCCTCCTACGAGCAGTACTTC.

This clone has just one count. DNA of the CDR3: TGTGCCAGCAGTATGGGACAGTCCTATGGCTACACCTTC. Amino acid sequence: CASSMGQSYGYTF. V is TRBV12-3 or TRBV12-4 and J is TRBJ1-2, with TRBD1 identical over 7 bases. The CDR3 contains 13 residues. The V segment lost 5 bases and the J segment 4 bases; nucleotides outside the gene matches: 4.

The chain is built from TRBV12-3 or TRBV12-4 and TRBJ1-5; no clear D gene. The CDR3 sequence is 12 residues long. The V end lost 2 bases, the J end lost 7 bases, and 6 bases lay between the germline ends. The CDR3 DNA is TGTGCCAGCAGTTTAAACCGGCAGCCCCAGCATTTT. It encodes CASSLNRQPQHF.

The chain couples TRBV7-9 to TRBJ1-2; 7 bases agree with TRBD1. J gave up 8 bases and V 5 bases, and 17 bases lay outside the gene matches. CDR1 is SEHNR and CDR2 is FQNEAQ in the germline V gene (reference sequence). The CDR3 loop spans 16 amino acids. CDR3 nucleotide sequence: TGTGCCAGCAGCCCATCAATATTCGGGACAGACGGCGGCTACACCTTC. Its protein is CASSPSIFGTDGGYTF.

The chain recombines TRBV6-5 with TRBJ2-3; possible D gene TRBD1, 6 bases. The CDR3 spans 15 residues. Germline values: CDR1 MNHEY, CDR2 SVGAGI. Between the trimmed V and J ends, which lost 0 bases and 1 base, there was a span of 8 bases. CDR3 region: CASSYSRQGTDTQYF. The CDR3 region has the DNA TGTGCCAGCAGTTACTCCAGACAGGGCACAGATACGCAGTATTTT.

This clone was seen just once. The rearrangement uses TRBV2 and TRBJ1-3; D uncertain. V lost 4 bases and J lost 0, with 16 bases in between. The CDR3 consists of 17 residues. The germline V gene has CDR1 SNHLY and CDR2 FYNNEI. In DNA, the CDR3 is TGTGCCAGCAGTGTTTCGACACGAACTCACTCTGGAAACACCATATATTTT. This gives the protein CASSVSTRTHSGNTIYF.

The chain is built from TRBV6-6 and TRBJ1-5; 7 nucleotides match TRBD1. The CDR3 spans 17 residues. The J segment lost 0 bases and the V segment lost 6 bases, leaving 11 bases of the junction unmatched. Germline assignment: CDR1 MNHNY and CDR2 SVGAGI (reference sequence). CDR3 DNA sequence: TGTGCCAGCAGCCGATTTAGGGACAGCAATAGCAATCAGCCCCAGCATTTT. Encoded protein: CASSRFRDSNSNQPQHF.

This clone has only one observation. V gene TRBV7-2 combines with J gene TRBJ1-1; 7 bases are a match to TRBD1. The CDR3 extends over 15 amino acids. The junction had 9 bases not matched to a gene; V was cut back by 5 bases and J by 3 bases. The germline CDR1 and CDR2 sequences are SGHTA and FQGNSA. The CDR3 here is CASSLYRGGYTEAFF. Written as DNA, the CDR3 is TGTGCCAGCAGCCTCTACAGGGGTGGGTACACTGAAGCTTTCTTT.

J is TRBJ2-5 and V is TRBV3-1 (or the pseudogene TRBV3-2); D remains ambiguous. V was trimmed by 0 bases and J by 4 bases, leaving 6 bases between them. CDR3 size: 13 residues. Per germline, CDR1 LGHDT and CDR2 YNNKEL (reference sequence). The CDR3 sequence is CASSQEARETQYF. The DNA for the CDR3 is TGTGCCAGCAGCCAAGAGGCCCGAGAGACCCAGTACTTC.

V and J are TRBV7-3 and TRBJ1-6; no clear D. CDR1 and CDR2 (germline): SGHTA, FQGTGA. The V end was cut by 2 bases, the J end by 0 bases, with 8 bases between. This CDR3 has 16 amino acids. CDR3 coding DNA: TGTGCCAGCAGCTTATTAGCCCGCTCCTATAATTCACCCCTCCACTTT. Its protein product is CASSLLARSYNSPLHF.

This chain links TRBV27 with TRBJ1-6, with 8 bases aligning to TRBD1. Germline V gene data show CDR1 as MNHEY and CDR2 as SMNVEV (reference sequence). Losses at the gene ends were 2 bases for V and 10 bases for J; bases not matched to a gene: 4. CDR3 length equals 14 residues. CDR3 nucleotides: TGTGCCAGCAGTTTAAGCAGGGGGCGGTCACCCCTCCACTTT. Translated, it gives CASSLSRGRSPLHF.

This clone appeared a few times. This chain connects TRBV19 to TRBJ1-1; D ambiguous. CDR1 and CDR2 from the germline V gene are LNHDA and SQIVND (reference sequence). CDR3 length equals 13 residues. Trimming stripped 5 bases from V and 0 bases from J, with 7 bases between. The CDR3 region has the DNA TGTGCCAGTAGTTCCCCAGTGAACACTGAAGCTTTCTTT. Protein product: CASSSPVNTEAFF.

This clone was seen once. This chain links TRBV7-8 with TRBJ2-5, with TRBD2 matching 13 bases. This CDR3 has 17 residues. The V gene end was trimmed by 2 bases and the J gene end by 6 bases; junction bases not matched to a gene: 9. Germline V gene sequence: CDR1 SGHVS, CDR2 FQNEAQ. This chain's CDR3 is CASSLRARLAGGKTQYF. CDR3 bases: TGTGCCAGCAGCTTACGGGCGAGACTAGCGGGGGGCAAGACCCAGTACTTC.

The chain has TRBV30 and TRBJ2-1; D gene ambiguous. Trimming took off 4 bases at V and 3 bases at J, with 10 bases between the two ends. CDR1 is GTSNPN, CDR2 SVGIG, per germline (reference sequence). The CDR3 covers 13 residues. In DNA, the CDR3 is TGTGCCTGGACCCCTGTTCTCTACAATGAGCAGTTCTTC. Translating it yields CAWTPVLYNEQFF. The full variable domain, completed using reference TRBV30 and TRBJ2-1, is SQTIHQWPATLVQPVGSPLSLECTVEGTSNPNLYWYRQAAGRGLQLLFYSVGIGQISSEVPQNLSASRPQDRQFILSSKKLLLSDSGFYLCAWTPVLYNEQFFGPGTRLTVL.

V gene TRBV3-1 (or the pseudogene TRBV3-2) combines with J gene TRBJ1-1, with D unclear. This CDR3 is built from 13 residues. Deletions cut 2 bases from V and 6 bases from J, with 10 bases between. The germline V gene has CDR1 LGHDT and CDR2 YNNKEL (reference sequence). The CDR3: CASSQSEGAEAFF. CDR3 in DNA: TGTGCCAGCAGCCAAAGCGAGGGTGCTGAAGCTTTCTTT.

The J gene is TRBJ2-5, the V gene TRBV7-6; unclear D gene. Trimming removed 5 bases from V and 7 bases from J, with 23 bases in between. There are 16 residues in the CDR3. Germline lookup yields CDR1 SGHVS and CDR2 FNYEAQ. This CDR3 is CASSPQGPWSIATQYF. CDR3 bases: TGTGCCAGCAGCCCGCAAGGCCCCTGGAGCATCGCGACCCAGTACTTC.

This clone was found once. In DNA, the CDR3 is TGTGCCAGCAGCCTCGGCAGGGCGGGAAAAGAGACCCAGTACTTC. Its protein is CASSLGRAGKETQYF. The chain joins TRBV5-8 to TRBJ2-5; D perhaps matches TRBD2 (6 bases). V shed 4 bases and J shed 3 bases, with 16 bases lying between them. Per germline, CDR1 SGHTS and CDR2 YDEGEE. This CDR3 spans 15 amino acids.